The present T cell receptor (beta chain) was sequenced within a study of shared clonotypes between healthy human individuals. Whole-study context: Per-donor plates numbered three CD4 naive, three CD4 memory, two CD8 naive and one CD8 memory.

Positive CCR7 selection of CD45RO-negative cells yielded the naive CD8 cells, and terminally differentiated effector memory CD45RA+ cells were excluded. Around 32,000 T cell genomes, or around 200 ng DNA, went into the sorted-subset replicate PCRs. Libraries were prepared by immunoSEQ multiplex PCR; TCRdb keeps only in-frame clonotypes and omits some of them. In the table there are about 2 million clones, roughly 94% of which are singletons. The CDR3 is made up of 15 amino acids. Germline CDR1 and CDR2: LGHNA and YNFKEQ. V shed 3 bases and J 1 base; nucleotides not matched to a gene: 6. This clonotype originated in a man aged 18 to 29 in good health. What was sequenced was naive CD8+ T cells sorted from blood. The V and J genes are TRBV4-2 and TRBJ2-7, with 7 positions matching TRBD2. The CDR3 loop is CASSQAYGGSYEQYF. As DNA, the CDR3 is TGTGCCAGCAGCCAGGCCTACGGGGGGTCCTACGAGCAGTACTTC.